One and the same sample provided the 14 T cell receptor beta chains below, sequenced in a study of Ad26.COV2.S vaccination and SARS-CoV-2 variants. Sample treatment: about 20 received Ad26.COV2.S at low or high dose, single or two shots; roughly five received placebo; per-sample allocation not given. Following the first vaccine or placebo injection, samples were taken on day 63. Generated by immunoSEQ multiplex PCR, the TCRdb table keeps only in-frame clones and is missing some. The data hold about 380,000 clones, with about 80% observed a single time. The sample consisted of peripheral blood, taken in a trial of Ad26.COV2.S vaccine versus placebo. These receptor sequences come from a person between 18 and 60 years old who received the Ad26.COV2.S COVID-19 vaccine or a placebo.

The CDR3 protein is CASSIGGGSTDTQYF. The CDR3 DNA sequence: TGTGCCAGTAGTATCGGAGGGGGCAGCACAGATACGCAGTATTTT. The genes are TRBV19 and TRBJ2-3; the D gene is possibly TRBD1 (7 bases). This CDR3 contains 15 residues. Germline V lookup: CDR1 LNHDA, CDR2 SQIVND (reference sequence). V was clipped by 3 bases and J by 0 bases, with 10 bases between them.

The gene calls are TRBV11-2 and TRBJ1-2, with 7 bases that match TRBD1. Germline CDR1 and CDR2: SGHAT and FQNNGV. The CDR3 consists of 12 residues. With V trimmed by 7 bases and J by 3 bases, 2 bases remained unmatched. The CDR3 bases are TGTGCCAGCAAAGACAGGGACTATGGCTACACCTTC. Translated, it gives CASKDRDYGYTF. Combining the CDR3 with reference TRBV11-2 and TRBJ1-2 gives the whole variable domain EAGVAQSPRYKIIEKRQSVAFWCNPISGHATLYWYQQILGQGPKLLIQFQNNGVVDDSQLPKDRFSAERLKGVDSTLKIQPAKLEDSAVYLCASKDRDYGYTFGSGTRLTVV.

The chain links TRBV19 to TRBJ1-2; 8 bases are shared with TRBD1. The ends lost 5 bases at V and 14 bases at J; junction bases unmatched: 13. Germline assignment: CDR1 LNHDA and CDR2 SQIVND (reference sequence). The CDR3 runs 13 residues. The CDR3 sequence: CASSFNKQGASTF. CDR3 sequence (DNA): TGTGCCAGTAGTTTCAACAAGCAGGGGGCGAGTACCTTC.

The CDR3 reads CASSRAVKGKDQYF. The DNA of the CDR3 is TGTGCCAGCAGCAGGGCGGTCAAGGGAAAGGATCAGTACTTC. The chain joins TRBV6-5 to TRBJ2-4; tentative D call: TRBD1 (5 bases). The CDR3 sequence is 14 residues long. The V end lost 6 bases, the J end lost 12 bases, and 21 bases lay between the germline ends. The germline V gene encodes CDR1 MNHEY and CDR2 SVGAGI.

This chain uses TRBV18 with TRBJ2-1; TRBD2 matches 9 bases. The CDR3 is 15 amino acids. V dropped 3 bases and J dropped 4; count of bases not matched to a gene: 4. Germline V gives CDR1 KGHSH, CDR2 LQKENI. The CDR3 nucleotides are TGTGCCAGCTCACCTAGCGGGAGCAAGTACAATGAGCAGTTCTTC. As protein: CASSPSGSKYNEQFF.

The chain employs TRBV18 and TRBJ1-2; unclear D gene. Germline V CDR1 and CDR2: KGHSH, LQKENI. CDR3 length: 14 amino acids. Trimming left V 1 base short and J 4 bases short, with 10 bases between. The CDR3 DNA reads as TGTGCCAGCTCACCACGGGATAGTAGCTATGGCTACACCTTC. This codes for CASSPRDSSYGYTF.

V and J are TRBV11-2 and TRBJ2-7, with 8 bases lining up with TRBD2. This CDR3 is 15 amino acids long. With V trimmed by 4 bases and J by 2 bases, 7 bases remained unmatched. The germline V gene encodes CDR1 SGHAT and CDR2 FQNNGV. The CDR3 coding sequence is TGTGCCAGCAGCTGGAATAGCGGGATTGCCTACGAGCAGTACTTC. Translation: CASSWNSGIAYEQYF. The entire variable domain, with the rest obtained from reference TRBV11-2 and TRBJ2-7, is as follows: EAGVAQSPRYKIIEKRQSVAFWCNPISGHATLYWYQQILGQGPKLLIQFQNNGVVDDSQLPKDRFSAERLKGVDSTLKIQPAKLEDSAVYLCASSWNSGIAYEQYFGPGTRLTVT.

J is TRBJ2-7 and V is TRBV28, with D maybe TRBD1 (5 bases). CDR1 and CDR2 from the germline V gene are MDHEN and SYDVKM. CDR3 size: 17 residues. The V end lost 4 bases, the J end lost 3 bases, and 22 bases lay between the germline ends. The chain's CDR3 is CASSWGFFRRGDYEQYF. The CDR3 DNA reads as TGTGCCAGCAGTTGGGGTTTTTTTCGTAGGGGCGACTACGAGCAGTACTTC.

The chain is built from TRBV3-1 (or the pseudogene TRBV3-2) and TRBJ2-3, with TRBD2 matching 13 bases. The V segment lost 4 bases and the J segment 10 bases; nucleotides outside the gene matches: 5. Germline CDR1 reads LGHDT; CDR2 reads YNNKEL (reference sequence). The CDR3 is 14 residues long. CDR3: CASSPTSGRVSQYF. The CDR3 nucleotides read TGTGCCAGCAGCCCAACTAGCGGGAGGGTGTCGCAGTATTTT.

Remarks on this clone: The same CDR3 also results from other DNA sequences found in this sample. The chain joins TRBV4-3 to TRBJ2-3; D remains unclear. The CDR3 is made up of 14 amino acids. Germline CDR1 reads LGHNA; CDR2 reads YSLEER. Trimming took 1 base from V and 1 from J, leaving 6 bases between them. In DNA, the CDR3 is TGCGCCAGCAGCCAAGGACCGCGCACAGATACGCAGTATTTT. Its translation is CASSQGPRTDTQYF.

For the CDR3, the DNA is TGTGCCAGCAGCTTCGCGGGGGGCCTTTTGAATGAGCAGTTCTTC. Translation: CASSFAGGLLNEQFF. V and J are TRBV7-3 and TRBJ2-1, with 8 bases that match TRBD2. The V segment lost 3 bases and the J segment 7 bases; nucleotides outside the gene matches: 8. Germline lookup yields CDR1 SGHTA and CDR2 FQGTGA. There are 15 residues in the CDR3.

V is TRBV18 and J is TRBJ1-1; 7 positions match TRBD1. CDR3 length: 14 amino acids. The V segment lost 6 bases and the J segment 4 bases; nucleotides outside the gene matches: 8. Per the germline V gene, CDR1 is KGHSH and CDR2 is LQKENI. CDR3 loop: CASSQGQVSTEAFF. CDR3 bases: TGTGCCAGCTCGCAAGGACAGGTTAGCACTGAAGCTTTCTTT.

The V and J genes are TRBV10-3 and TRBJ1-5; D not certain. V gave up 4 bases and J gave up 6 bases, with 10 bases separating them. The CDR3 runs to 13 residues. Germline assignment: CDR1 ENHRY and CDR2 SYGVKD. The DNA of the CDR3 is TGTGCCATCAGTGGCAAGGTGGGTCAGCCCCAGCATTTT. It translates to CAISGKVGQPQHF.

This chain links TRBV5-1 with TRBJ2-7, with 8 bases fitting TRBD2. There are 15 residues in the CDR3. Unmatched junction bases numbered 9, after V lost 3 bases and J lost 4 bases. Germline CDR1 and CDR2: SGHRS and YFSETQ. The CDR3 DNA is TGCGCCAGCAGCTGGGGATCCGGGAGGGGTTACGAGCAGTACTTC. It specifies CASSWGSGRGYEQYF.